The T cell receptor (beta chain) described here comes from a study of CD8+ T cells in alopecia areata (dated by TCRdb to the late 2010s). For the study in its entirety: The treated patients, all with moderate-to-severe alopecia areata, were enrolled in an open-label pilot trial of oral tofacitinib given at 5 to 10 mg twice daily. For the treated patients, the SALT score, which quantifies what percentage of scalp surface area is affected, served as the measure of disease severity. Tofacitinib was given for 6 to 18 months, followed by 6 months of follow-up off drug to assess delayed response and recurrence. Amplification of TCRbeta CDR3 regions was done by immunoSEQ multiplex PCR using 35 Vbeta forward primers and 13 Jbeta reverse primers. In humans, TCRbeta sequencing was performed on scalp tissue and on sorted CD4+ and CD8+ peripheral blood T cells from healthy controls and from patients with patchy or totalis/universalis alopecia areata. RNA was obtained with the PAXgene miRNA kit for fixed scalp, the miRNeasy kit for PBMCs, and the RNeasy kit for mouse skin. To study T cell clonal expansion in alopecia areata, the researchers applied high-throughput TCRbeta sequencing to both the C3H/HeJ mouse model and human patients. Patients on tofacitinib were biopsied at baseline and after 4 and 24 weeks of treatment, and several of the patients also had a later scalp biopsy. Scalp clonality was compared across normal scalp (n=4), patchy alopecia areata scalp (n=8), and alopecia totalis/universalis scalp (n=8).

Comment on this clone: This receptor's antigen is unknown. One base away there is no much larger clone; base qualities are not given.

Results and caveats for the whole study, not just this receptor: During tofacitinib treatment, many expanded lesional clones stuck around in both scalp and blood, and this persistence may partly explain why relapse happens after treatment is stopped. Higher clonality and more expanded CD8+ clones were observed in lesional scalp than in normal scalp, particularly in alopecia totalis/universalis, a finding suggestive of antigenic drive. Because the treated cohort was small and included a single nonresponder, larger studies are needed to assess links between baseline CD8+ expansion and response. Shared TCR sequences between patients were less evident than in mice, which may be partly attributable to HLA diversity in the patient population. Scalp TCR repertoire analysis is complicated because resident alphabeta T cells in normal human skin are also sequenced, whereas mouse skin is dominated by gammadelta T cells. Tofacitinib significantly decreased scalp clonality and the number of expanded CD8+ clones among the top 100 scalp clones.

CDR1 and CDR2 (GTSNPN, SVGIG) derive from the germline V gene (reference sequence). The CDR3 has 11 amino acids, counting the end cysteine and phenylalanine. CDR3 DNA is the only sequence kept; it has 33 bases, read in frame from the first base. A distance of 12 bases separates the germline ends of V and J, which lose 5 bases and 8 bases respectively. The library was obtained by the immunoSEQ multiplex PCR assay. RNA was extracted from all samples and reverse transcribed into cDNA as template for TCR sequencing. First-strand cDNA was synthesized using SuperScript III with a 2:1 mix of oligo-dT and random hexamers. A synthetic immune receptor repertoire was used to gauge amplification bias, and whatever bias remained was removed computationally. The original methods were these. Raw reads were preprocessed to remove errors, and CDR3 was defined according to IMGT conventions as the region from the conserved cysteine to phenylalanine. Clonality was computed by normalizing Shannon entropy by log2 of the number of productive unique TCRs and subtracting the result from 1. Scalp TCRbeta sequences were cross-referenced with sorted blood CD4 and CD8 repertoires so that the CD4 or CD8 identity of scalp clones could be inferred. The table was pulled from immuneACCESS by TCRdb, which kept in-frame rearrangements only. Such tables lose some clones; where checked, under half of the loss comes from unresolved V genes, and the rest has no known cause. Clonal size and the V and J genes are those of that table, whereas D and trimming came from the DNA. Within this sample are fewer than 200,000 clones, with around 58% of them counted one time only. The leading ten clones occupy around 16% of the sample.

In the paper's terms, the treatment or condition label means: oral pan-JAK inhibitor, 5-10 mg twice daily. Lesional scalp punch biopsies and peripheral blood were collected from alopecia areata patients. PBMCs were separated by density centrifugation and stained for CD3, CD4 and CD8, after which CD4+ and CD8+ T cells were sorted on a FACSAria. The TCR comes from a human donor with alopecia areata. The sample here was CD4+ T cells sorted from blood, taken between weeks 55 and 70, from a patient treated with tofacitinib. The chain is encoded by TRBV30 joined to TRBJ1-1; tentative D gene TRBD1, with 6 bases matching. CDR3 reads: CAWDRRVEAFF. The DNA sequence is TGTGCCTGGGACAGGCGAGTGGAAGCTTTCTTT.